One sample yielded the 14 T cell receptor beta chains listed below, sequenced in a study of T cells after yellow fever vaccination. TCRdb itself ran the 5' RACE reads through MiXCR, one entry per CDR3 protein. The sample has around 340,000 distinct CDR3 sequences, around 12% seen once. The specimen was CD4+ T cells sorted from PBMCs, collected 15 days after the yellow fever booster vaccination. Receptors were obtained from a man between 18 and 35 years old who received the YFV17D yellow fever vaccine.

V and J are TRBV4-1 and TRBJ1-2; possibly TRBD1 for D (6 bases). The CDR3 runs to 15 residues. CDR1 MGHRA and CDR2 YSYEKL come from the germline V gene. Trimming left V 2 bases short and J 3 bases short, with 13 bases between. CDR3 coding DNA: TGCGCCAGCAGCCAACCGGCACAGGGCGACTATGGCTACACCTTC. This gives the protein CASSQPAQGDYGYTF.

This clonotype was counted between two and nine times. The chain carries TRBV6-5 and TRBJ2-7, with 10 bases lining up with TRBD1. V lost 6 bases to trimming and J lost 3 bases; unmatched junction nucleotides: 8. The V gene's germline CDR1 is MNHEY and CDR2 SVGAGI. CDR3 size: 15 residues. The CDR3 loop reads CASRTRTGGVYEQYF. The CDR3 DNA follows: TGTGCCAGCAGAACTAGGACAGGGGGGGTCTACGAGCAGTACTTC.

This clonotype has more than one count but fewer than ten. The genes are TRBV10-3 and TRBJ2-3, with D uncertain. Germline assignment: CDR1 ENHRY and CDR2 SYGVKD. Trimming pared 7 bases from V and 2 bases from J, leaving 7 bases between. The CDR3 is 12 amino acids. The CDR3 DNA follows: TGTGCCATCAAAACAGACACAGATACGCAGTATTTT. Translating it yields CAIKTDTDTQYF.

This clonotype was seen repeatedly, ten times or more. The chain couples TRBV20-1 to TRBJ1-1; weak D call: TRBD1 (6 bases). In germline, CDR1 is DFQATT, CDR2 SNEGSKA (reference sequence). This CDR3 region has 12 residues. CDR3 coding DNA: TGCAGCGCAAGACAGGAGCCTTTAGGGGCTTTCTTT. It yields the protein CSARQEPLGAFF.

This clonotype came up a few times. The chain carries TRBV20-1 and TRBJ2-5; a possible D gene is TRBD1 (6 bases). V was cut by 7 bases and J by 1 base, with 13 bases left in between. Germline V gene sequence: CDR1 DFQATT, CDR2 SNEGSKA (reference sequence). CDR3 size: 13 residues. The CDR3 loop reads CSVWGPGQETQYF. The DNA for the CDR3 is TGCAGTGTTTGGGGGCCAGGCCAAGAGACCCAGTACTTC.

This clonotype appeared a few times. The chain employs TRBV6-5 and TRBJ2-2, with TRBD1 as a possible D gene (5 bases). CDR1 and CDR2 (germline): MNHEY, SVGAGI. CDR3 size: 11 residues. V lost 7 bases, J lost 8 bases, and 8 bases lay in between. The DNA for the CDR3 is TGTGCCAGCAATGCAGGGGGGGAGCTGTTTTTT. It is translated as CASNAGGELFF.

This clonotype was recorded a few times. The chain couples TRBV5-1 to TRBJ2-5, with TRBD2 matching 7 bases. This CDR3 spans 15 amino acids. Germline V CDR1 and CDR2: SGHRS, YFSETQ. Losses at the gene ends were 0 bases for V and 2 bases for J; bases not matched to a gene: 4. The CDR3, as DNA: TGCGCCAGCAGCTTGGATGGGCGGGGGCAAGAGACCCAGTACTTC. This gives the protein CASSLDGRGQETQYF.

The rearrangement joins TRBV25-1 to TRBJ1-2, with unresolved D. There are 11 residues in the CDR3. Trimming took 4 bases from V and 8 from J, leaving 8 bases between them. Per germline, CDR1 MGHDK and CDR2 SYGVNS. The CDR3 DNA reads TGTGCCAGCAGTGGAGGTTGGGGCTACACCTTC. It encodes CASSGGWGYTF.

This clonotype was seen a few times. The CDR3 bases are TGTGCCAGCAGGGACCTAGCGGGGGGGATCTACGAGCAGTACTTC. Translated: CASRDLAGGIYEQYF. The chain joins TRBV6-6 to TRBJ2-7, with 12 nucleotides matching TRBD2. Germline-derived CDR1 and CDR2 are MNHNY and SVGAGI (reference sequence). J was trimmed by 3 bases and V by 6 bases; bases with no gene match: 6. The CDR3 length is 15 residues.

The chain recombines TRBV11-2 with TRBJ2-3, with D perhaps matching TRBD2 (6 bases). This CDR3 comprises 13 residues. With 5 bases removed from V and 8 bases from J, the gap between germline ends came to 14 bases. Germline V gene data show CDR1 as SGHAT and CDR2 as FQNNGV. The CDR3 region is CASSTISGTTQYF. For the CDR3, the DNA is TGTGCCAGCAGCACCATTAGCGGAACTACGCAGTATTTT.

The chain has TRBV5-1 and TRBJ1-1, with TRBD1 identical over 7 bases. This CDR3 region has 15 residues. Trimming removed 4 bases from V and 4 bases from J; junction bases left unmatched: 10. Germline CDR1 and CDR2: SGHRS and YFSETQ. CDR3 sequence: CASSPMTGKGTEAFF. Here the CDR3 DNA reads TGCGCCAGCAGCCCAATGACAGGGAAAGGCACTGAAGCTTTCTTT.

This clonotype was seen only a few times. CDR3 nucleotide sequence: TGTGCCAGCAGAACCCGACAGGGACACTACGAGCAGTACTTC. Amino acid sequence: CASRTRQGHYEQYF. The chain has TRBV6-1 and TRBJ2-7; the match to TRBD1 covers 7 bases. This CDR3 has 14 residues. V was clipped by 6 bases and J by 3 bases; unmatched bases: 8. Per germline, CDR1 MNHNS and CDR2 SASEGT.

This clonotype appeared a few times. The genes are TRBV12-3 or TRBV12-4 and TRBJ1-2, with a weak D call TRBD1 (6 bases). CDR3 size: 12 residues. Between the trimmed V and J ends, which lost 6 bases and 6 bases, there was a span of 11 bases. The CDR3 nucleotides are TGTGCCAGCAGCATTAACAGGGATGGCTACACCTTC. It is translated as CASSINRDGYTF.

The rearrangement links TRBV2 to TRBJ1-6, with 8 nucleotides matching TRBD1. The CDR3 sequence is 15 residues long. J was trimmed by 10 bases and V by 6 bases; bases with no gene match: 11. Germline V gene sequence: CDR1 SNHLY, CDR2 FYNNEI. The CDR3: CASSPRTGNASPLHF. For the CDR3, the DNA is TGTGCCAGCAGCCCCCGGACAGGGAATGCATCACCCCTCCACTTT. The full variable domain, with the rest looked up from reference TRBV2 and TRBJ1-6, is EPEVTQTPSHQVTQMGQEVILRCVPISNHLYFYWYRQILGQKVEFLVSFYNNEISEKSEIFDDQFSVERPDGSNFTLKIRSTKLEDSAMYFCASSPRTGNASPLHFGNGTRLTVT.